Below, one T cell receptor (beta chain) is given with its context. These data originate in a study of blood T cell repertoires in COVID-19. Across the whole study: Donors in the United States, Italy and Spain gave samples during acute or convalescent COVID-19. The cDNA or gDNA used as material had been derived from T cells, B-cell-depleted T cells, or PBMCs.

CDR3 size: 16 residues. The V gene's germline CDR1 is DFQATT and CDR2 SNEGSKA (reference sequence). Losses at the gene ends were 3 bases for V and 0 bases for J; bases not matched to a gene: 8. Those enrolled in Seattle joined during active infection and were followed longitudinally afterward. The assay was immunoSEQ multiplex PCR, and TCRdb's table has in-frame clones only and misses some. The data show 300,000 to 350,000 clones, roughly 90% seen once. This sequence joins TRBV20-1 and TRBJ1-1; 9 bases map to TRBD1. This receptor was taken from a woman aged 70-85 years with COVID-19, enrolled during active disease. The sample taken for sequencing was peripheral blood. The CDR3 DNA sequence: TGCAGTGCTAGTCCCGGGACAGGGCTGATGAACACTGAAGCTTTCTTT. This translates into CSASPGTGLMNTEAFF.